This T cell receptor (beta chain) was obtained from a study of vaccination effects on CD4 cells after COVID-19. Study-level results: Among infection- and vaccine-induced clones, marked clonal contraction occurred late after vaccination.

V shed 2 bases and J shed 5 bases, with 14 bases lying between them. Germline V gene sequence: CDR1 MNHEY, CDR2 SVGEGT. The CDR3 loop spans 15 amino acids. ViraFEST assay sequencing came after antigen-specific CD4+ T cells were expanded with viral peptide pools. Culture lasted 10 days before CD4+ T cell isolation. Neither prior SARS-CoV-2 infection nor positive nucleocapsid antibodies were present in the vaccine recipients. Libraries were prepared by immunoSEQ multiplex PCR; TCRdb keeps only in-frame clonotypes and omits some of them. The profile shows 45,000 to 65,000 clones, over 75% of them singletons. Points on this clone: Its antigen is unidentified.

Material: CD4+ T cells from PBMCs cultured with HCoV-229E spike peptides, obtained before COVID-19 vaccination. The chain links TRBV6-2 or TRBV6-3 to TRBJ2-3; tentatively, D is TRBD1 or TRBD2 (6 bases each). The receptor was isolated from a human donor who received a COVID-19 vaccine. CDR3 DNA: TGTGCCAGCAGTTACCGGGGGCTCCAGGGAGATACGCAGTATTTT. Protein: CASSYRGLQGDTQYF.